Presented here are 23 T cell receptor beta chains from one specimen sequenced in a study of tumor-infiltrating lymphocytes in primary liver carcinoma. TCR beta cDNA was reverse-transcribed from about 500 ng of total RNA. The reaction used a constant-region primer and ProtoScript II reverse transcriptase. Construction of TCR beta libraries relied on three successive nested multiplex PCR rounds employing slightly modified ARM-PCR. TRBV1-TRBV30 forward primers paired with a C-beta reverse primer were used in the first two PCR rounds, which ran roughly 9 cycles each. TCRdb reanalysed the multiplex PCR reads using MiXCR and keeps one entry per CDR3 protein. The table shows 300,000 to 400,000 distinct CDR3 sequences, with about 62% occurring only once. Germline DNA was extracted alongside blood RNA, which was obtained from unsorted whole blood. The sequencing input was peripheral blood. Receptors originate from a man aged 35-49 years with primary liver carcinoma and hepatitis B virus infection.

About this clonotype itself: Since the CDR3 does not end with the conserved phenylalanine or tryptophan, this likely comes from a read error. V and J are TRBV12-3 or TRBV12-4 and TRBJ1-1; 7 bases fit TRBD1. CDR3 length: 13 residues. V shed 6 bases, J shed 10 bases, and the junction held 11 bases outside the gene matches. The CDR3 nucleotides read TGTGCCAGCAGCAGAGGGACAGTCGGAGGAGCTTTCTTA. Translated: CASSRGTVGGAFL.

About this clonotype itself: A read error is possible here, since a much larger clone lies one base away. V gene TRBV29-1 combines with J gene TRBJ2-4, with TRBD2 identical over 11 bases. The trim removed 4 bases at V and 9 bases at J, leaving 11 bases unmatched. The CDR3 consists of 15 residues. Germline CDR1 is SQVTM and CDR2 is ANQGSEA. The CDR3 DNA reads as TGCAGCGTTGGTAGCGGGAGGGGAGGTCGAAGCATTCAGTACTTC. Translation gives CSVGSGRGGRSIQYF.

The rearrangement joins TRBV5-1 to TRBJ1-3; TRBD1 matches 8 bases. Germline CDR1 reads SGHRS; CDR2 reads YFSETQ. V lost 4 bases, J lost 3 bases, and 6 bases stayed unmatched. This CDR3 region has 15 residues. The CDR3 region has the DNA TGCGCCAGCAGCGAGGGGACAGGTGATGGAAACACCATATATTTT. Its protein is CASSEGTGDGNTIYF.

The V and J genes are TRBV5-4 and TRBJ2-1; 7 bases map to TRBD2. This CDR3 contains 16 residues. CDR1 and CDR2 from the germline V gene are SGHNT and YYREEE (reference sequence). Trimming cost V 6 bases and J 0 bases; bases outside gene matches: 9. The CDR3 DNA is TGTGCCAGCACCCCCTGGCGGGGGAGCTCCTACAATGAGCAGTTCTTC. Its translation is CASTPWRGSSYNEQFF.

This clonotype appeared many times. For the CDR3, the DNA is TGTGCCAGCAATACTAGCGGCCTCAGCTCCTACAATGAGCAGTTCTTC. It translates to CASNTSGLSSYNEQFF. This chain uses TRBV6-5 with TRBJ2-1; 8 bases match TRBD2. Germline trimming cut 7 bases from V and 0 bases from J; bases unmatched to any gene: 8. Germline V gene lookup returns CDR1 MNHEY and CDR2 SVGAGI. The CDR3 is made up of 16 amino acids.

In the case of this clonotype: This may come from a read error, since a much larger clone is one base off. CDR3 in DNA: TGCGCCAGCAGCGAAGGGCCGTCGGATCAGCCCCAGCATTTT. Translating it yields CASSEGPSDQPQHF. The chain combines TRBV4-1 with TRBJ1-5, with D hard to call. The CDR3 runs 14 residues. Deletions cut 5 bases from V and 5 bases from J, with 13 bases between. CDR1 and CDR2 (germline): MGHRA, YSYEKL.

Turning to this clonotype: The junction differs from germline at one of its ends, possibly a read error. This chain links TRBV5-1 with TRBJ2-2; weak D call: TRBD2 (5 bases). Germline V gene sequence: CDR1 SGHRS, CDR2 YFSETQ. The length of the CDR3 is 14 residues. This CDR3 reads CASSGLENTGELFF. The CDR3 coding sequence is TGCGCCAGCAGCGGGCTAGAGAACACCGGGGAGCTGTTTTTC.

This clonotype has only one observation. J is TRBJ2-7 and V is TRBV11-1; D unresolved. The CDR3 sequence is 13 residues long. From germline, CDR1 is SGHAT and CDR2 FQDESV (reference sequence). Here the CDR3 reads CASSLTRSHEQYF. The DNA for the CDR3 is TGTGCAAGTAGCCTGACAAGGAGCCACGAGCAGTACTTC.

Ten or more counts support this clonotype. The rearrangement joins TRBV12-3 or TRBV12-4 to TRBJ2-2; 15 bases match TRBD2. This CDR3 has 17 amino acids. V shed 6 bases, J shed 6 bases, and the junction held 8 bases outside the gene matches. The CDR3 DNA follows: TGTGCCAGCAGCCTTGGACTAGCGGGAGGGCCCCCCGGGGAGCTGTTTTTT. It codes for CASSLGLAGGPPGELFF.

The CDR3 DNA follows: TGTGCCAGAAGACACACCGGGACAGGGCCGAACACTGAAGCTTTCTTT. Translation: CARRHTGTGPNTEAFF. The rearrangement joins TRBV12-1 to TRBJ1-1; TRBD1, the table's D call, was not compared with the DNA. TRBV12-1 is a known pseudogene. The CDR3 runs 16 residues.

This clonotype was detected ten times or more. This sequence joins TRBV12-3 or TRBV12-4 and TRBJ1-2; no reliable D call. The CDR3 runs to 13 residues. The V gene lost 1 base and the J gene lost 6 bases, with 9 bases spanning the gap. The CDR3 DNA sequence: TGTGCCAGCAGTTTAGGACGGGAACATGGCTACACCTTC. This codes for CASSLGREHGYTF.

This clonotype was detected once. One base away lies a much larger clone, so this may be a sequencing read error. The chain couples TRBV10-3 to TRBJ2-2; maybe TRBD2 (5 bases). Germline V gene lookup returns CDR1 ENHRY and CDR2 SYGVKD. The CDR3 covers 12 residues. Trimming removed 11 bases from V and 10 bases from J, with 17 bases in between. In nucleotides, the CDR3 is TGTGCCGTCGGAAAACTAGACGAGGAGCTGTTTTTT. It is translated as CAVGKLDEELFF.

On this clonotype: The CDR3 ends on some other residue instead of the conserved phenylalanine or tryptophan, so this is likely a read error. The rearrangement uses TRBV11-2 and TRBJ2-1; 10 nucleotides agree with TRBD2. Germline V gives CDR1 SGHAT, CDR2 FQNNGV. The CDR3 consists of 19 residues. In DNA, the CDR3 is TGTACCAGCAGCTTGTATCCGACCAGCCTAGCGGGAGTAAACAATGAGCAGTTCTCC. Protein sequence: CTSSLYPTSLAGVNNEQFS.

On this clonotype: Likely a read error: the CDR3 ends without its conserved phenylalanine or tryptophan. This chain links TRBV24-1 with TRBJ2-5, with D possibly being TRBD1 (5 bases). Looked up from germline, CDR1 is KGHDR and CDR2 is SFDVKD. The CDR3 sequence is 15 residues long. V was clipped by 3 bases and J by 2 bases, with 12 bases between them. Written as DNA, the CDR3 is TGTGCCACCAGTGATCCCGTGGACACACAAGAGACCCAGTACTCC. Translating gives CATSDPVDTQETQYS.

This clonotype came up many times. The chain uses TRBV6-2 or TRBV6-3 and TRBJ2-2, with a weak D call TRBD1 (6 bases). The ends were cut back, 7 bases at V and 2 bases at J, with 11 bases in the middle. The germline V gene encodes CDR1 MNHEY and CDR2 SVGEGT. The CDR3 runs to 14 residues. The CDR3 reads CASKGGVNTGELFF. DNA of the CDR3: TGTGCCAGCAAAGGGGGAGTTAACACCGGGGAGCTGTTTTTT.

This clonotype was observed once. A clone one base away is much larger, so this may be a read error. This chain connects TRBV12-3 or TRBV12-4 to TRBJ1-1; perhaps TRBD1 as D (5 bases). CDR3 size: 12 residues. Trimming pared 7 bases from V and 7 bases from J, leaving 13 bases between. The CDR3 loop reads CASTFMQGEAFF. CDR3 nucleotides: TGTGCCAGCACTTTTATGCAGGGTGAAGCTTTCTTT.

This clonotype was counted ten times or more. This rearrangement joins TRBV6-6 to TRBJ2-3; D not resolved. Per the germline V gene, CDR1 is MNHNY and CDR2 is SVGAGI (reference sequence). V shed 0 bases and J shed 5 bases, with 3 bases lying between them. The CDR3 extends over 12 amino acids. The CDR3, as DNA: TGTGCCAGCAGTTACTCGGGAGATACGCAGTATTTT. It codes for CASSYSGDTQYF.

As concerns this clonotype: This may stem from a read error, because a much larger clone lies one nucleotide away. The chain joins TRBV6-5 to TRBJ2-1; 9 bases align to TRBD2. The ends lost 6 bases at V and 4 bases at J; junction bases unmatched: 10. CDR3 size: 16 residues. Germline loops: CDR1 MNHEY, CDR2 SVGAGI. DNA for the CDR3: TGTGCCAGCAGCACTGGCGGGAGGGTAGGTTACAATGAGCAGTTCTTC. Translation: CASSTGGRVGYNEQFF.

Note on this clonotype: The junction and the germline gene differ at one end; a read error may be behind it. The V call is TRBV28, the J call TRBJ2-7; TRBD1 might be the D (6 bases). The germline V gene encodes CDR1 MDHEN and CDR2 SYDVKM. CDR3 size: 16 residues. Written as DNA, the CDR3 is TGTGCCAGCAGTACCCCCTTTACAGGGTCCCCCTACGAGCAGTACTTT. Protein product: CASSTPFTGSPYEQYF.

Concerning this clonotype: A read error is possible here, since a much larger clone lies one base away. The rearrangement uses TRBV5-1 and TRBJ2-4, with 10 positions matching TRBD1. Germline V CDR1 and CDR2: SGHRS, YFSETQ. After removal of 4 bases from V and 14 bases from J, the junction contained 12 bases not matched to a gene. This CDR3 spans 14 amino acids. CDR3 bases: TGCGCCAGCAGCCAGGGGGACAGGGGTAATTCCGAGTACTTC. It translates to CASSQGDRGNSEYF.

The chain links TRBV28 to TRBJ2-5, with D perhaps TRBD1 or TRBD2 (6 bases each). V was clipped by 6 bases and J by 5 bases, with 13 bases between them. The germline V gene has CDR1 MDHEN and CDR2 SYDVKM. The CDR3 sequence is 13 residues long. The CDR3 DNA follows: TGTGCCAGCAGGTCCACAGGGAGGGAGACCCAGTACTTC. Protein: CASRSTGRETQYF.

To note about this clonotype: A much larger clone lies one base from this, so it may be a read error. The CDR3 is CVSSLGLRYTDTQYF. The CDR3 region has the DNA TGTGTCAGCAGTTTAGGACTCCGTTACACAGATACGCAGTATTTT. The gene calls are TRBV12-3 or TRBV12-4 and TRBJ2-3; tentative D call: TRBD2 (5 bases). The CDR3 runs to 15 residues.

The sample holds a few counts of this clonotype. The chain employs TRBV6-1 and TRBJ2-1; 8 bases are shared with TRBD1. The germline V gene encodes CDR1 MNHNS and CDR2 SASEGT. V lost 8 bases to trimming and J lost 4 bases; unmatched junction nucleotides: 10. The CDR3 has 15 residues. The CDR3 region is CASRLSGGRYNEQFF. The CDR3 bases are TGTGCCAGCCGCTTGTCAGGGGGCAGGTACAATGAGCAGTTCTTC.